This T cell receptor beta chain comes out of a study of T cell repertoires in cytomegalovirus infection. Study-level background: Recently identified HLA-C-restricted and well-studied HLA-B-restricted CMV epitopes were used. Evidence of both CMV infection and a matching HLA type came from public TCR beta signatures. Study results and caveats: Public TCR beta family frequency separated CMV-and-HLA carriers, including in an independent cohort. What dominated the ex vivo response were HLA-C-restricted CMV-specific TCR beta clonotypes.

One entry per CDR3 protein results from TCRdb running MiXCR on the reads. In the table there are 680,000 or so distinct CDR3 sequences, around 32% of which are singletons. This clonotype appeared a few times. What it binds is not known. Germline V gene lookup returns CDR1 KGHDR and CDR2 SFDVKD. The V and J ends lost 4 bases and 4 bases, in that order; junction bases with no gene match: 10. The CDR3 runs 18 residues. This chain connects TRBV24-1 to TRBJ2-1; 12 positions match TRBD2. The material sequenced was cultured PBMCs, taken from culture after CMV antigen stimulation. The TCR originated in a human donor in good health (CMV status not recorded). Some clones in this sample may be carry-over from other donors' samples. CDR3: CATSDSRRGTSGYNEQFF. In DNA, the CDR3 is TGTGCCACCAGTGACTCTCGCCGCGGGACTAGCGGGTACAATGAGCAGTTCTTC.